One and the same sample provided the 17 T cell receptor beta chains below, sequenced in a study of shared clonotypes between healthy human individuals. Naive CD8 cells were CD45RO-negative, positively selected for CCR7, excluding terminally differentiated effector memory CD45RA+ cells. Assay: immunoSEQ multiplex PCR; the TCRdb copy retains only in-frame clones and omits some. The repertoire consists of approximately 1.9 million clones, with about 93% occurring once and the leading ten covering about 1.7%. The sample comprised naive CD8+ T cells from PBMCs. The source is a man younger than 30 in good health. Some clones in this sample may be carry-over from other donors' samples.

V is TRBV7-8 and J is TRBJ2-3; D remains unclear. CDR1 SGHVS and CDR2 FQNEAQ come from the germline V gene. This CDR3 has 15 residues. Trimming stripped 2 bases from V and 1 base from J, with 10 bases between. The chain's CDR3 is CASSLLSGRTDTQYF. CDR3 DNA sequence: TGTGCCAGCAGCTTATTGTCGGGCCGCACAGATACGCAGTATTTT.

This clone was detected a few times. The rearrangement joins TRBV30 to TRBJ1-5; D unresolved. This CDR3 has 14 amino acids. Per germline, CDR1 GTSNPN and CDR2 SVGIG (reference sequence). Trimming removed 0 bases from V and 3 bases from J, with 9 bases in between. The CDR3 spells CAWSVRGVNQPQHF. The CDR3 nucleotides read TGTGCCTGGAGTGTACGAGGAGTCAATCAGCCCCAGCATTTT.

The chain has TRBV28 and TRBJ2-3; 10 bases match TRBD2. The length of the CDR3 is 16 residues. Germline V gene data show CDR1 as MDHEN and CDR2 as SYDVKM. J lost 2 bases, V lost 5 bases, and 7 bases had no gene match. The CDR3 DNA reads as TGTGCCAGCAGTACGAAGCGGGAGGGCCACACAGATACGCAGTATTTT. This sequence encodes CASSTKREGHTDTQYF. The whole variable domain, remainder taken from reference TRBV28 and TRBJ2-3, is DVKVTQSSRYLVKRTGEKVFLECVQDMDHENMFWYRQDPGLGLRLIYFSYDVKMKEKGDIPEGYSVSREKKERFSLILESASTNQTSMYLCASSTKREGHTDTQYFGPGTRLTVL.

As concerns this clone: Different DNA sequences within this sample yield the same CDR3. The genes are TRBV9 and TRBJ2-1; D may be TRBD1 (5 bases). Germline V gives CDR1 SGDLS, CDR2 YYNGEE. The CDR3 is 15 amino acids. Trimming took 0 bases from V and 2 from J, leaving 9 bases between them. For the CDR3, the DNA is TGTGCCAGCAGCGTAGACAGGAGTCCCTACAATGAGCAGTTCTTC. As protein: CASSVDRSPYNEQFF.

J is TRBJ2-5 and V is TRBV10-3; D perhaps matches TRBD2 (6 bases). There are 16 residues in the CDR3. The ends were cut back, 5 bases at V and 2 bases at J, with 18 bases in the middle. Germline CDR1 and CDR2: ENHRY and SYGVKD. In nucleotides, the CDR3 is TGTGCCATCAGTTTGGCAGGACCTGGGGGGCAAGAGACCCAGTACTTC. Amino acid sequence: CAISLAGPGGQETQYF.

The chain couples TRBV9 to TRBJ2-5, with a tentative D call TRBD1 (5 bases). The ends were cut back, 0 bases at V and 4 bases at J, with 13 bases in the middle. The germline gives CDR1 SGDLS, CDR2 YYNGEE. The CDR3 length is 15 residues. The CDR3 bases are TGTGCCAGCAGCGTAGAGCCAGGGCCACCAGAGACCCAGTACTTC. Protein product: CASSVEPGPPETQYF.

The chain employs TRBV9 and TRBJ2-3, with 7 bases matching TRBD1. V shed 4 bases and J 4 bases; nucleotides not matched to a gene: 9. There are 15 residues in the CDR3. Germline V gene lookup returns CDR1 SGDLS and CDR2 YYNGEE. The CDR3: CASSLYRGDADTQYF. The CDR3 coding sequence is TGTGCCAGCAGCCTCTACAGGGGAGACGCAGATACGCAGTATTTT. Full variable domain (rest looked up from reference TRBV9 and TRBJ2-3): DSGVTQTPKHLITATGQRVTLRCSPRSGDLSVYWYQQSLDQGLQFLIQYYNGEERAKGNILERFSAQQFPDLHSELNLSSLELGDSALYFCASSLYRGDADTQYFGPGTRLTVL.

This clone was seen a single time. CDR3 coding DNA: TGCGCCAGCAGTGAGGGACTAGCGGGAGCAGATACGCAGTATTTT. Residues: CASSEGLAGADTQYF. This sequence joins TRBV10-1 and TRBJ2-3, with TRBD2 identical over 13 bases. The CDR3 runs 15 residues. Looked up from germline, CDR1 is WNHNN and CDR2 is SYGVQD (reference sequence). V shed 2 bases, J shed 4 bases, and the junction held 0 bases outside the gene matches.

A note on this clone: Other DNA sequences in the sample encode the same CDR3. V is TRBV27 and J is TRBJ2-1; a weak D match, TRBD1 (6 bases). In germline, CDR1 is MNHEY, CDR2 SMNVEV (reference sequence). The V and J ends lost 6 bases and 0 bases respectively, with 12 bases between them. The CDR3 covers 15 residues. The CDR3: CASSPDRSSYNEQFF. CDR3 nucleotides: TGTGCCAGCAGCCCAGACAGGAGCTCCTACAATGAGCAGTTCTTC.

V usage is TRBV13 and J usage is TRBJ2-3, with 10 nucleotides matching TRBD2. The CDR3 runs 16 residues. Germline lookup yields CDR1 PRHDT and CDR2 FYEKMQ (reference sequence). Trimming cost V 6 bases and J 2 bases; bases outside gene matches: 8. CDR3 in DNA: TGTGCCAGCAGGGATTTAGCGGGAGGATTCACAGATACGCAGTATTTT. This translates into CASRDLAGGFTDTQYF.

The rearrangement joins TRBV2 to TRBJ2-7; 9 nucleotides match TRBD1. Trimming removed 7 bases from V and 5 bases from J; junction bases left unmatched: 9. Germline V CDR1 and CDR2: SNHLY, FYNNEI. There are 14 residues in the CDR3. The CDR3 protein is CASTPTGGGNEQYF. The CDR3 nucleotides read TGTGCCAGCACCCCGACAGGGGGAGGTAACGAGCAGTACTTC.

This sequence joins TRBV10-3 and TRBJ1-1, with 10 bases matching TRBD1. Germline CDR1 and CDR2: ENHRY and SYGVKD. The CDR3 totals 17 residues. The trim removed 3 bases at V and 0 bases at J, leaving 7 bases unmatched. CDR3 loop: CAISDPGQGEMNTEAFF. DNA for the CDR3: TGTGCCATCAGTGATCCTGGACAGGGGGAGATGAACACTGAAGCTTTCTTT.

The chain is built from TRBV4-1 and TRBJ1-2; D is ambiguous. Per germline, CDR1 MGHRA and CDR2 YSYEKL. The CDR3 contains 15 residues. V dropped 0 bases and J dropped 5 bases, with 13 bases sitting between them. The CDR3 DNA reads TGCGCCAGCAGCCAAGATGGTCGGGCCGTATATGGCTACACCTTC. This encodes CASSQDGRAVYGYTF.

In nucleotides, the CDR3 is TGTGCCAGCTCACAAGTTAGTGGGAGGGGTGATCAGCCCCAGCATTTT. Encoded protein: CASSQVSGRGDQPQHF. The chain links TRBV18 to TRBJ1-5, with a tentative D call TRBD1 (5 bases). Germline CDR1 is KGHSH and CDR2 is LQKENI. The V gene lost 4 bases and the J gene lost 5 bases, with 18 bases spanning the gap. This CDR3 has 16 residues.

This clone has just one count. This chain connects TRBV7-2 to TRBJ1-2; possible D gene TRBD1, 5 bases. This CDR3 has 12 amino acids. The germline V gene encodes CDR1 SGHTA and CDR2 FQGNSA. The V end was cut by 5 bases, the J end by 4 bases, with 8 bases between. The CDR3 sequence: CASSPDSYGYTF. The CDR3 nucleotides read TGTGCCAGCAGCCCAGACAGCTATGGCTACACCTTC.

This rearrangement joins TRBV6-1 to TRBJ1-1, with D uncertain. With 6 bases removed from V and 1 base from J, the gap between germline ends came to 9 bases. Germline V CDR1 and CDR2: MNHNS, SASEGT. CDR3 length: 13 residues. DNA of the CDR3: TGTGCCAGCAGCGGCGTCGGGAACACTGAAGCTTTCTTT. Protein sequence: CASSGVGNTEAFF.

The gene calls are TRBV28 and TRBJ1-5; a possible D gene is TRBD1 (5 bases). The CDR3 spans 18 residues. Germline-derived CDR1 and CDR2 are MDHEN and SYDVKM. Trimming stripped 5 bases from V and 1 base from J, with 21 bases between. The CDR3 protein is CASSLVGGGGTSNQPQHF. In DNA, the CDR3 is TGTGCCAGCAGTCTCGTGGGCGGGGGTGGAACGAGCAATCAGCCCCAGCATTTT.